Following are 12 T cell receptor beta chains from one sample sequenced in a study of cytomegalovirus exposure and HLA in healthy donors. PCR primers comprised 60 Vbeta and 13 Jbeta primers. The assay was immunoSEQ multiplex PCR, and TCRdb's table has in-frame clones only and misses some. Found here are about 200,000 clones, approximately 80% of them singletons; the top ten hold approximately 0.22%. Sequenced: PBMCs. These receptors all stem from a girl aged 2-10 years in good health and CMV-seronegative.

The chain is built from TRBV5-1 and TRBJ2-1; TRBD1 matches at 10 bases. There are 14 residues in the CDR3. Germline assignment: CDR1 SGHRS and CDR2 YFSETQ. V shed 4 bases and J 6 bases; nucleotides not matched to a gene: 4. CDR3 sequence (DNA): TGCGCCAGCAGCCTTAGGGACAGGGGCAATGAGCAGTTCTTC. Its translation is CASSLRDRGNEQFF.

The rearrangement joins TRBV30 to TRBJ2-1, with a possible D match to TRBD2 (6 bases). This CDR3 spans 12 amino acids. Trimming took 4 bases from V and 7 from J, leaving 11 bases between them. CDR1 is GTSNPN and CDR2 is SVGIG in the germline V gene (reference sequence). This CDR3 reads CAWTGSTNEQFF. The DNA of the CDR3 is TGTGCCTGGACCGGGAGCACGAATGAGCAGTTCTTC.

CDR3 residues: CASSYAGEGETQYF. CDR3 bases: TGTGCCAGCAGTTACGCGGGAGAAGGGGAGACCCAGTACTTC. J is TRBJ2-5 and V is TRBV6-5, with 7 bases lining up with TRBD2. The V segment lost 2 bases and the J segment 5 bases; nucleotides outside the gene matches: 5. The CDR3 runs to 14 residues. Germline assignment: CDR1 MNHEY and CDR2 SVGAGI.

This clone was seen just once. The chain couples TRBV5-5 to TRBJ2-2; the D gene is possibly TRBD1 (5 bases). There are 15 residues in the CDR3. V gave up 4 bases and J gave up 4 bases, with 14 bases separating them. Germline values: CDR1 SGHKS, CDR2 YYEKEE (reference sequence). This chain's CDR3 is CASSVPRTTTGELFF. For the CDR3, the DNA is TGTGCCAGCAGCGTACCCCGGACAACCACCGGGGAGCTGTTTTTT.

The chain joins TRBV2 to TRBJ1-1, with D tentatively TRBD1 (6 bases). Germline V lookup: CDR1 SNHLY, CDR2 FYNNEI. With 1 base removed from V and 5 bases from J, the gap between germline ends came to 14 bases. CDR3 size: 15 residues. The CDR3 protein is CASSEVRPGETEAFF. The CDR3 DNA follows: TGTGCCAGCAGTGAAGTCAGGCCAGGGGAGACTGAAGCTTTCTTT.

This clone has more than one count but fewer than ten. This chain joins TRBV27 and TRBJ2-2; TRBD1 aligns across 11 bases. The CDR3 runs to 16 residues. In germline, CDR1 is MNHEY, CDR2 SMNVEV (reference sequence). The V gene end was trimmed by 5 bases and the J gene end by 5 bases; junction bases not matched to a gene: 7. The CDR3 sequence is CASSRTGGVGTGELFF. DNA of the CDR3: TGTGCCAGCAGTCGGACAGGGGGCGTAGGTACCGGGGAGCTGTTTTTT.

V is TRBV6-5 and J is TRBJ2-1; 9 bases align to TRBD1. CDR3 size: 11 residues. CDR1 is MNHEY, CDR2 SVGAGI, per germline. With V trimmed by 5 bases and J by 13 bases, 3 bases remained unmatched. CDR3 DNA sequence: TGTGCCAGCAGTGCGGGACAGGGACAGTTCTTC. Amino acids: CASSAGQGQFF.

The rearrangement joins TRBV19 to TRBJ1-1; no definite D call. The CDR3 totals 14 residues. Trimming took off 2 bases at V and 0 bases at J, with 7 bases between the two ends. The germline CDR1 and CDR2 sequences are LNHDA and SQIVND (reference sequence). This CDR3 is CASSITTLNTEAFF. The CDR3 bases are TGTGCCAGTAGTATAACAACCTTGAACACTGAAGCTTTCTTT. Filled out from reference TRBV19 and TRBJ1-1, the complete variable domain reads DGGITQSPKYLFRKEGQNVTLSCEQNLNHDAMYWYRQDPGQGLRLIYYSQIVNDFQKGDIAEGYSVSREKKESFPLTVTSAQKNPTAFYLCASSITTLNTEAFFGQGTRLTVV.

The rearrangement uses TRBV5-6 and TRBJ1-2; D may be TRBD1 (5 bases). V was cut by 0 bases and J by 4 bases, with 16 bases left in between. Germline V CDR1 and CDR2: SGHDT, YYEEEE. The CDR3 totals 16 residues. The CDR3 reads CASSLGGHRLLYGYTF. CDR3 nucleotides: TGTGCCAGCAGCTTGGGAGGACATAGATTGCTCTATGGCTACACCTTC.

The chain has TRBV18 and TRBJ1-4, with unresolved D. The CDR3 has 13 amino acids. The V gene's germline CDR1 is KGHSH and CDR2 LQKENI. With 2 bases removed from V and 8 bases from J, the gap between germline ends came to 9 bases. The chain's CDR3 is CASSPGLTEKLFF. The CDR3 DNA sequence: TGTGCCAGCTCACCAGGGCTTACCGAAAAACTGTTTTTT.

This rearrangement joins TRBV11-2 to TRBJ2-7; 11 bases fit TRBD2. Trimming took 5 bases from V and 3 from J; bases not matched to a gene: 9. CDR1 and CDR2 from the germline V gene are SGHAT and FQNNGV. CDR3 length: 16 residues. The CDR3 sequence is CASSVHGTSGFYEQYF. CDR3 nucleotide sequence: TGTGCCAGCAGCGTCCACGGGACTAGCGGTTTCTACGAGCAGTACTTC.

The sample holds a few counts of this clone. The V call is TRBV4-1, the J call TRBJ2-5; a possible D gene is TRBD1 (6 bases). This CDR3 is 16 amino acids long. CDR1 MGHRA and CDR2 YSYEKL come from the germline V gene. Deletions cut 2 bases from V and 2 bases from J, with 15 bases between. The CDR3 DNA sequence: TGCGCCAGCAGCCAAACTATCCCAGGGGCGCAAGAGACCCAGTACTTC. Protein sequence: CASSQTIPGAQETQYF.